The 31 T cell receptor beta chains reported below all come from one sample, sequenced in a study of T-cell reconstitution after alpha-beta-depleted transplantation in children. Unique molecular identifiers were incorporated during preparation of the TCRbeta library. TCRdb ran MiXCR on the PCR reads and lists one entry per CDR3 protein. The table has 70,000 to 95,000 distinct CDR3 sequences, around 16% seen once; the top ten hold about 20%. Sequencing used PBMCs, mostly from graft donor cells, obtained 180 days after TCRalphabeta/CD19-depleted stem cell transplant. These TCRs come from a male patient under 10 years old who had a stem cell transplant for acute lymphoblastic leukemia, so the T cells may come from the graft donor.

DNA of the CDR3: TGCAGTGCTAGGGTGGGGACACCGCTCTACGAGCAGTACTTC. Amino acid sequence: CSARVGTPLYEQYF. V usage is TRBV20-1 and J usage is TRBJ2-7; tentatively, D is TRBD1 (6 bases). The CDR3 is 14 amino acids. V shed 3 bases and J shed 3 bases, with 15 bases lying between them. From germline, CDR1 is DFQATT and CDR2 SNEGSKA (reference sequence).

V gene TRBV5-1 combines with J gene TRBJ1-6, with 8 bases fitting TRBD1. Losses at the gene ends were 4 bases for V and 8 bases for J; bases not matched to a gene: 8. The length of the CDR3 is 15 residues. Germline CDR1 and CDR2: SGHRS and YFSETQ. The CDR3 loop reads CASSARTGQDSPLHF. As DNA, the CDR3 is TGCGCCAGCAGCGCCCGGACAGGGCAGGATTCACCCCTCCACTTT. Complete variable domain (other parts from reference TRBV5-1 and TRBJ1-6): KAGVTQTPRYLIKTRGQQVTLSCSPISGHRSVSWYQQTPGQGLQFLFEYFSETQRNKGNFPGRFSGRQFSNSRSEMNVSTLELGDSALYLCASSARTGQDSPLHFGNGTRLTVT.

This clonotype was detected once. V is TRBV7-6 and J is TRBJ1-2, with D perhaps matching TRBD1 (6 bases). Trimming left V 5 bases short and J 4 bases short, with 11 bases between. The CDR3 contains 13 residues. Germline loops: CDR1 SGHVS, CDR2 FNYEAQ. CDR3 in DNA: TGTGCCAGCAGCACGACAGGATTCTATGGCTACACCTTC. Encoded protein: CASSTTGFYGYTF.

For this clonotype: The junction departs from the called germline gene at one end, perhaps through a read error. The gene calls are TRBV7-2 and TRBJ1-2, with TRBD1 matching over 12 bases. CDR3 length: 16 amino acids. CDR1 and CDR2 from the germline V gene are SGHTA and FQGNSA. The CDR3 DNA sequence: TGTGCCAGCAGCTTCGCTTCGGGACAGGGGGCCTATGGCGACACCTTC. Its translation is CASSFASGQGAYGDTF.

This clonotype appeared a few times. The chain couples TRBV6-2 or TRBV6-3 to TRBJ2-3; weak D call: TRBD2 (5 bases). Trimming removed 7 bases from V and 5 bases from J, with 13 bases in between. The germline gives CDR1 MNHEY, CDR2 SVGEGT. The CDR3 extends over 13 amino acids. Here the CDR3 DNA reads TGTGCCAGCACTCCCCGAGAGGGAGATACGCAGTATTTT. Residues: CASTPREGDTQYF.

The chain combines TRBV28 with TRBJ2-5, with D perhaps matching TRBD2 (6 bases). Looked up from germline, CDR1 is MDHEN and CDR2 is SYDVKM. The V and J ends lost 6 bases and 5 bases respectively, with 16 bases between them. The CDR3 runs 14 residues. CDR3 amino acids: CASSSGERWETQYF. The CDR3 bases are TGTGCCAGCAGCTCGGGAGAAAGGTGGGAGACCCAGTACTTC.

This clonotype was seen many times. This chain links TRBV27 with TRBJ1-5; D might be TRBD1 (5 bases). CDR1 is MNHEY, CDR2 SMNVEV, per germline (reference sequence). With 3 bases removed from V and 7 bases from J, the gap between germline ends came to 10 bases. This CDR3 region has 13 residues. The CDR3 spells CASSFKGIQPQHF. The CDR3, as DNA: TGTGCCAGCAGTTTCAAGGGGATCCAGCCCCAGCATTTT.

This clonotype was observed many times. The chain links TRBV18 to TRBJ1-2, with 7 positions matching TRBD1. The CDR3 totals 14 residues. V lost 3 bases to trimming and J lost 4 bases; unmatched junction nucleotides: 5. Germline CDR1 is KGHSH and CDR2 is LQKENI. The CDR3 DNA follows: TGTGCCAGCTCACCCTCGCGGGACAGCTATGGCTACACCTTC. Its protein product is CASSPSRDSYGYTF.

This clonotype has just a few counts. The CDR3 region has the DNA TGTGCCAGCACCCCCTGGGGTAGCGGGGGCCGCGATGAGCAGTTCTTC. Its protein product is CASTPWGSGGRDEQFF. The chain is built from TRBV9 and TRBJ2-1; 9 bases match TRBD2. V shed 6 bases, J shed 8 bases, and the junction held 15 bases outside the gene matches. Looked up from germline, CDR1 is SGDLS and CDR2 is YYNGEE. The CDR3 is made up of 16 amino acids.

This clonotype showed up just a few times. This sequence joins TRBV25-1 and TRBJ2-1; 13 bases align to TRBD2. V gave up 4 bases and J gave up 10 bases; unmatched junction bases: 7. CDR1 and CDR2 from the germline V gene are MGHDK and SYGVNS. The CDR3 is 15 residues long. The CDR3: CASSAGLAGAGEQFF. CDR3 in DNA: TGTGCCAGCAGTGCAGGACTAGCGGGGGCGGGCGAGCAGTTCTTC.

This clonotype turned up a few times. J is TRBJ2-3 and V is TRBV7-2, with a weak D call TRBD2 (6 bases). Trimming stripped 4 bases from V and 5 bases from J, with 16 bases between. There are 15 residues in the CDR3. CDR1 and CDR2 (germline): SGHTA, FQGNSA. The CDR3 sequence is CASSSAGPPLDTQYF. The CDR3 DNA sequence: TGTGCCAGCAGCTCCGCGGGACCACCTTTAGATACGCAGTATTTT.

The table lists this clonotype with a few counts. V is TRBV5-1 and J is TRBJ2-5; tentatively, D is TRBD2 (6 bases). Germline values: CDR1 SGHRS, CDR2 YFSETQ. This CDR3 is built from 16 residues. With 4 bases removed from V and 2 bases from J, the gap between germline ends came to 18 bases. The CDR3 loop reads CASSVGGDWGQETQYF. DNA of the CDR3: TGCGCCAGCAGCGTGGGTGGGGACTGGGGACAAGAGACCCAGTACTTC.

The sample holds a few counts of this clonotype. The CDR3 region is CASSIYQLNTEAFF. The CDR3 DNA follows: TGTGCCAGCAGTATTTACCAATTGAACACTGAAGCTTTCTTT. This chain uses TRBV11-2 with TRBJ1-1; no clear D. This CDR3 spans 14 amino acids. Trimming removed 6 bases from V and 0 bases from J, with 11 bases in between. The germline V gene has CDR1 SGHAT and CDR2 FQNNGV.

This clonotype was found a few times. The CDR3 DNA follows: TGCGCCAGCAGCTTGAACGGGGAGTATAATGAGCAGTTCTTC. It codes for CASSLNGEYNEQFF. This chain links TRBV5-1 with TRBJ2-1, with a tentative D call TRBD2 (5 bases). CDR1 is SGHRS and CDR2 is YFSETQ in the germline V gene. V lost 1 base to trimming and J lost 7 bases, with 12 bases between them. This CDR3 has 14 amino acids.

The sample holds a few counts of this clonotype. The J gene is TRBJ2-5, the V gene TRBV7-9; TRBD2 matches 12 bases. CDR1 SEHNR and CDR2 FQNEAQ come from the germline V gene (reference sequence). J gave up 3 bases and V 2 bases, and 7 bases lay outside the gene matches. This CDR3 has 17 residues. CDR3 in amino acids: CASSLNLAGGRKETQYF. The CDR3 bases are TGTGCCAGCAGCTTAAACCTAGCGGGGGGGCGTAAAGAGACCCAGTACTTC.

This clonotype was detected only a few times. The V and J genes are TRBV6-1 and TRBJ1-3; no firm D call. Germline loops: CDR1 MNHNS, CDR2 SASEGT. CDR3 length equals 15 residues. The ends were cut back, 5 bases at V and 0 bases at J, with 11 bases in the middle. CDR3 coding DNA: TGTGCCAGCAGTAGGCCAGCCCTCTCTGGAAACACCATATATTTT. Protein sequence: CASSRPALSGNTIYF.

This clonotype was found many times. This chain connects TRBV7-8 to TRBJ2-7; D perhaps matches TRBD1 (6 bases). CDR1 SGHVS and CDR2 FQNEAQ come from the germline V gene. The CDR3 contains 12 residues. V was clipped by 6 bases and J by 3 bases, with 9 bases between them. CDR3 residues: CASSSQGYEQYF. In DNA form, the CDR3 reads TGTGCCAGCAGTTCACAGGGCTACGAGCAGTACTTC.

This clonotype has just a few counts. The V gene is TRBV7-9, the J gene TRBJ2-1; D may be TRBD2 (5 bases). The CDR3 spans 11 residues. V was shortened by 4 bases and J by 14 bases, with 12 bases between the two germline ends. CDR1 and CDR2 from the germline V gene are SEHNR and FQNEAQ (reference sequence). In DNA, the CDR3 is TGTGCCAGCAGCTCGGAGGAAAGGGAGTTCTTC. Residues: CASSSEEREFF. Combining the CDR3 with reference TRBV7-9 and TRBJ2-1 gives the whole variable domain DTGVSQNPRHKITKRGQNVTFRCDPISEHNRLYWYRQTLGQGPEFLTYFQNEAQLEKSRLLSDRFSAERPKGSFSTLEIQRTEQGDSAMYLCASSSEEREFFGPGTRLTVL.

V is TRBV7-9 and J is TRBJ1-3; D not resolved. In germline, CDR1 is SEHNR, CDR2 FQNEAQ (reference sequence). Trimming left V 8 bases short and J 1 base short, with 18 bases between. The CDR3 has 16 residues. The CDR3 nucleotides are TGTGCCAGCTTTCTCTGGGTTGGGCCGTCTGGAAACACCATATATTTT. Translated, it gives CASFLWVGPSGNTIYF.

At least ten counts were recorded for this clonotype. The chain is built from TRBV20-1 and TRBJ2-7; D is uncertain. From germline, CDR1 is DFQATT and CDR2 SNEGSKA (reference sequence). CDR3 length equals 13 residues. Trimming cost V 0 bases and J 6 bases, with 12 bases left between them. CDR3: CSARDLGVGEQYF. CDR3 coding DNA: TGCAGTGCTAGAGATCTGGGTGTCGGCGAGCAGTACTTC.

This clonotype was counted a few times. The chain uses TRBV5-1 and TRBJ2-1; TRBD2 matches 10 bases. V gave up 4 bases and J gave up 10 bases; unmatched junction bases: 8. This CDR3 comprises 14 residues. Germline V gene lookup returns CDR1 SGHRS and CDR2 YFSETQ. The DNA for the CDR3 is TGCGCCAGCAGCCCCAGCGGGGGGGCCCGAGAGCAGTTCTTC. Its protein product is CASSPSGGAREQFF.

The genes are TRBV28 and TRBJ2-4, with TRBD1 matching over 9 bases. CDR1 is MDHEN, CDR2 SYDVKM, per germline. V gave up 6 bases and J gave up 7 bases; unmatched junction bases: 4. The CDR3 loop spans 13 amino acids. This CDR3 reads CASSSDRGNIQYF. CDR3 in DNA: TGTGCCAGCAGCTCGGACAGGGGTAACATTCAGTACTTC.

This clonotype came up a few times. The chain is built from TRBV7-2 and TRBJ2-1; 8 bases fit TRBD2. Losses at the gene ends were 1 base for V and 4 bases for J; bases not matched to a gene: 3. The CDR3 has 15 amino acids. Per germline, CDR1 SGHTA and CDR2 FQGNSA. The DNA for the CDR3 is TGTGCCAGCAGCTTAGGGATAGCGGGGTACAATGAGCAGTTCTTC. Translating gives CASSLGIAGYNEQFF. The whole variable domain, remainder taken from reference TRBV7-2 and TRBJ2-1, is GAGVSQSPSNKVTEKGKDVELRCDPISGHTALYWYRQSLGQGLEFLIYFQGNSAPDKSGLPSDRFSAERTGGSVSTLTIQRTQQEDSAVYLCASSLGIAGYNEQFFGPGTRLTVL.

The chain recombines TRBV30 with TRBJ1-6; 8 nucleotides agree with TRBD1. The CDR3 covers 15 residues. Germline CDR1 is GTSNPN and CDR2 is SVGIG (reference sequence). With 2 bases clipped from V and 7 bases from J, the junction kept 7 bases outside the gene matches. Here the CDR3 DNA reads TGTGCCTGGAGTCCAGGACAGGGCGGGAATTCACCCCTCCACTTT. Encoded protein: CAWSPGQGGNSPLHF.

This clonotype showed up many times. The V and J genes are TRBV20-1 and TRBJ2-7, with D perhaps matching TRBD1 or TRBD2 (5 bases each). V lost 7 bases to trimming and J lost 1 base, with 17 bases between them. CDR3 size: 14 residues. Germline values: CDR1 DFQATT, CDR2 SNEGSKA (reference sequence). The DNA for the CDR3 is TGCAGTGTCTCCCGGGGCTTAGTGTCCTACGAGCAGTACTTC. This translates into CSVSRGLVSYEQYF.

As to this clonotype: An end of the junction does not agree with germline; a read error may underlie this. The chain uses TRBV29-1 and TRBJ2-1, with 7 bases fitting TRBD1. CDR1 and CDR2 (germline): SQVTM, ANQGSEA. CDR3 size: 10 residues. CDR3 sequence reads: CSVDKGQQFF. The DNA of the CDR3 is TGCAGCGTAGATAAGGGACAGCAATTCTTC.

This clonotype was counted between two and nine times. The J gene is TRBJ2-3, the V gene TRBV6-5, with D perhaps TRBD2 (7 bases). Germline CDR1 MNHEY, CDR2 SVGAGI. V dropped 4 bases and J dropped 4 bases, with 21 bases sitting between them. The CDR3 length is 17 residues. The CDR3 DNA reads as TGTGCCAGCAGTTTTCCCCCGGGGGGCCAAAAGCCAGATACGCAGTATTTT. Its translation: CASSFPPGGQKPDTQYF.

This clonotype showed up just once. Here the CDR3 DNA reads TGTGCCACCAGCGCCCCGGGGTGGTACTACACCGGGGAGCTGTTTTTT. This encodes CATSAPGWYYTGELFF. This chain uses TRBV15 with TRBJ2-2, with D possibly being TRBD2 (5 bases). Germline loops: CDR1 LNHNV, CDR2 YYDKDF (reference sequence). The CDR3 runs to 16 residues. V was clipped by 5 bases and J by 3 bases, with 16 bases between them.

This clonotype was recorded a few times. The V call is TRBV7-9, the J call TRBJ2-1, with TRBD2 matching over 7 bases. The germline V gene encodes CDR1 SEHNR and CDR2 FQNEAQ (reference sequence). Trimming at V came to 5 bases and at J to 3 bases, leaving 13 bases not matched to a gene. The CDR3 is made up of 17 amino acids. In DNA, the CDR3 is TGTGCCAGCAGCCCCCCGACTAGCTTGGGGATCTACAATGAGCAGTTCTTC. This codes for CASSPPTSLGIYNEQFF.

In its sample, this clonotype is medium-sized. The J gene is TRBJ2-5, the V gene TRBV12-3 or TRBV12-4; 10 bases fit TRBD1. The CDR3 is 16 amino acids. The junction had 11 bases not matched to a gene; V was cut back by 5 bases and J by 5 bases. This chain's CDR3 is CASSPRTGGSEETQYF. In nucleotides, the CDR3 is TGTGCCAGCAGTCCGCGGACAGGGGGATCGGAGGAGACCCAGTACTTC.

CDR3 loop: CASSYSTAAAGTNTEAFF. The CDR3 coding sequence is TGTGCCAGCAGTTACTCGACGGCGGCGGCAGGGACGAACACTGAAGCTTTCTTT. This rearrangement joins TRBV6-2 or TRBV6-3 to TRBJ1-1; TRBD1 is a possible D gene (5 bases). Trimming shortened V by 0 bases and J by 1 base, and 18 bases separated the two germline ends. Germline V CDR1 and CDR2: MNHEY, SVGEGT. The CDR3 extends over 18 amino acids.